These 9 T cell receptor beta chains were sequenced from one sample in a study of CXCR3-negative and CXCR3-positive naive CD8 T cells. The TRB cDNA libraries were prepared by 5' RACE with UMI labels. TCRdb reprocessed the 5' RACE reads and stores each CDR3 protein as one record, lacking DNA. This specimen shows more than 50,000 distinct CDR3 sequences; the ten leading clones hold approximately 1.6%. The material sequenced was naive CXCR3- CD8+ T cells from blood. The subset: CD45RO-CCR7+CD27+CD95- naive CD8+ T cells lacking CXCR3 (TNR3-). All receptors come from a human donor in good health. Some clones in this sample may be carry-over from other donors' samples.

V and J are TRBV11-2 and TRBJ2-7; lacking DNA, the TRBD2 call made by TCRdb goes unchecked. Germline CDR1 and CDR2: SGHAT and FQNNGV. The CDR3 runs 16 residues. The CDR3 spells CASSLPPAGSSYEQYF. Together with reference TRBV11-2 and TRBJ2-7, the CDR3 gives the full variable domain: EAGVAQSPRYKIIEKRQSVAFWCNPISGHATLYWYQQILGQGPKLLIQFQNNGVVDDSQLPKDRFSAERLKGVDSTLKIQPAKLEDSAVYLCASSLPPAGSSYEQYFGPGTRLTVT.

This sequence joins TRBV28 and TRBJ2-7; TCRdb calls TRBD1, which cannot be checked without DNA. The length of the CDR3 is 15 residues. Per the germline V gene, CDR1 is MDHEN and CDR2 is SYDVKM. CDR3 amino acids: CASSLTGQGPYEQYF.

The rearrangement links TRBV4-1 to TRBJ1-1; TCRdb reports TRBD1, a call that lacks DNA to check it against. The CDR3 extends over 16 amino acids. Germline V gene lookup returns CDR1 MGHRA and CDR2 YSYEKL. The CDR3 reads CASSQIQGAWWTEAFF.

The rearrangement links TRBV28 to TRBJ2-1; TCRdb's D call of TRBD1 is untestable without DNA. Germline V CDR1 and CDR2: MDHEN, SYDVKM. This CDR3 region has 15 residues. This CDR3 is CASTDPQAPYNEQFF.

The chain has TRBV28 and TRBJ2-1. Germline lookup yields CDR1 MDHEN and CDR2 SYDVKM. This CDR3 has 13 residues. The CDR3 is CASSVVGYNEQFF.

This chain uses TRBV6-6 with TRBJ2-1. In germline, CDR1 is MNHNY, CDR2 SVGAGI (reference sequence). The CDR3 totals 11 residues. The CDR3 loop reads CASSQVGEQFF.

V usage is TRBV12-3 or TRBV12-4 and J usage is TRBJ2-7. The CDR3 is 13 amino acids. CDR3 loop: CASSEASSYEQYF.

The J gene is TRBJ2-1, the V gene TRBV15; TCRdb picks TRBD2, but there is no DNA to check that call. Germline V gives CDR1 LNHNV, CDR2 YYDKDF (reference sequence). The CDR3 length is 16 residues. CDR3 amino acids: CATSRGAGLVYNEQFF.

The chain combines TRBV2 with TRBJ2-2; the TCRdb call, TRBD2, lacks DNA for checking. From germline, CDR1 is SNHLY and CDR2 FYNNEI. The CDR3 length is 15 residues. This CDR3 is CASTEGTSYTGELFF. The complete variable domain, with remaining parts taken from reference TRBV2 and TRBJ2-2, reads EPEVTQTPSHQVTQMGQEVILRCVPISNHLYFYWYRQILGQKVEFLVSFYNNEISEKSEIFDDQFSVERPDGSNFTLKIRSTKLEDSAMYFCASTEGTSYTGELFFGEGSRLTVL.